A selection of T cell receptor beta chains follows, all from one sample in a study of T cells in Graves' hyperthyroidism and ophthalmopathy. TCRdb redid the calling of the multiplex PCR reads with MiXCR, one entry per CDR3 protein. This table has 600,000 to 900,000 distinct CDR3 sequences, about 17% appearing once. Material: blood. These receptors all come from a man between 18 and 35 years old with Graves' hyperthyroidism. CDR3s include the opening cysteine and the closing phenylalanine or tryptophan. A D gene is named only where the DNA matches it firmly. Not every row has a clone size; where given, it reads once, few, many or a size class.

abundance,v_gene,j_gene,d_gene,CDR3nt,CDR3aa
few,TRBV29-1,TRBJ1-1,.,TGCAGCGCTCAGAACACTGAAGCTTTCTTT,CSAQNTEAFF
many,TRBV7-2,TRBJ1-6,.,TGTGCCAGCAGCCGGGCGCCGGGGGCCCCTTCGAATTCACCCCTCCACTTT,CASSRAPGAPSNSPLHF
many,TRBV2,TRBJ2-7,.,TGTGCCAGCAGTGAAGCTGGGGGGGCCAGGGGAAGAAACGAGCAGTACTTC,CASSEAGGARGRNEQYF
many,TRBV28,TRBJ1-5,.,TGTGCCAGCAGTTTTGGAGACACGCGGACGCAGCCCCAGCATTTT,CASSFGDTRTQPQHF
many,TRBV2,TRBJ2-5,.,TGTGCCAGCAGTGACACCCTAGCAGCCCAGTACTTC,CASSDTLAAQYF
few,TRBV20-1,TRBJ2-5,TRBD2,TGCAGTGTCAGCTTGCGCGGGGGGGGAGAGACCCAGTACTTC,CSVSLRGGGETQYF
.,TRBV2,TRBJ2-2,TRBD2,TGTGCCAGCACCCCAGGCGGGGGAAACGGGGAGCTGTTTTTT,CASTPGGGNGELFF
many,TRBV30,TRBJ1-1,.,TGTGCCTGGAGTCGTTGGACTGAAGCTTTCTTT,CAWSRWTEAFF
many,TRBV28,TRBJ2-3,.,TGTGCCAGCAGTTGGCGCCTCCGGACAGTAGTTCAGACAAGCACAGATACGCAGTATTTT,CASSWRLRTVVQTSTDTQYF
few,TRBV20-1,TRBJ1-2,TRBD1,TGCAGTGCTAGAGATTCGAACGGACAGGGCTATGGCTACACCTTC,CSARDSNGQGYGYTF
.,TRBV2,TRBJ2-7,TRBD2,TGTGCCAGCAGTGTTAGTAGCGGGGTCTCCTACGAGCAGTACTTC,CASSVSSGVSYEQYF
many,TRBV12-5,TRBJ2-1,.,TGTGCTAGTGGCTCGAGGTATATGACCCCCAATGAGCAGTTCTTC,CASGSRYMTPNEQFF
few,TRBV5-5,TRBJ1-4,.,TGTGCCAGCAACTCGGACAGTAATGAAAAACTGTTTTTT,CASNSDSNEKLFF
few,TRBV7-9,TRBJ2-3,.,TGTGCCAGCAGCTTTGGGCAGGGGAGCACAGATACGCAGTATTTT,CASSFGQGSTDTQYF
few,TRBV5-6,TRBJ2-7,.,TGTGCCAGCAGCTTTTGGCAGAATTTAATGTCGCAGTACTTC,CASSFWQNLMSQYF
many,TRBV27,TRBJ2-1,TRBD1,TGTGCCAGCAGTTTCATTCCGGGACAGGGGGAAGGCGAGCAGTTCTTC,CASSFIPGQGEGEQFF
.,TRBV7-8,TRBJ2-7,TRBD1,TGTGCCAGCAGTCCCCGTGACAGGGACAACGAGCAGTACTTC,CASSPRDRDNEQYF
many,TRBV29-1,TRBJ2-3,TRBD2,TGCAGCGTTGTTAGCGGGAGGGCCGGAGATACGCAGTATTTT,CSVVSGRAGDTQYF
many,TRBV20-1,TRBJ2-5,.,TGCAGTGCTACTGCAGCGGTAAACCAAGAGACCCAGTACTTC,CSATAAVNQETQYF